These 17 T cell receptor beta chains share one sample of origin, sequenced in a study of shared clonotypes between healthy human individuals. Some clones are missing from TCRdb's copy, which holds only in-frame ones; the method was immunoSEQ multiplex PCR. The sample consists of roughly 1,000,000 clones, roughly 74% of them appearing once. Material for sequencing was memory CD4+ T cells from PBMCs. Subset noted: CD45RA-negative fraction. The source is a man aged 18 to 30 in good health. Some clones in this sample may be carry-over from other donors' samples.

The chain uses TRBV27 and TRBJ2-7, with 7 bases fitting TRBD2. Germline assignment: CDR1 MNHEY and CDR2 SMNVEV (reference sequence). Trimming removed 8 bases from V and 0 bases from J; junction bases left unmatched: 7. The CDR3 has 14 residues. The CDR3 is CASGGSGFSYEQYF. The DNA of the CDR3 is TGTGCCAGCGGGGGTAGCGGGTTCTCCTACGAGCAGTACTTC.

This clone was counted only a few times. The rearrangement joins TRBV6-1 to TRBJ2-7; D may match TRBD1 or TRBD2 (5 bases each). Trimming removed 6 bases from V and 6 bases from J, with 18 bases in between. The CDR3 length is 14 residues. Germline CDR1 and CDR2: MNHNS and SASEGT. Here the CDR3 DNA reads TGTGCCAGCAGACCGGACAACTGGGGACGCGAGCAGTACTTC. Its translation: CASRPDNWGREQYF.

Note on this clone: The sample contains more than one DNA sequence encoding this CDR3. The chain carries TRBV2 and TRBJ1-1; perhaps TRBD1 as D (6 bases). The V gene lost 6 bases and the J gene lost 1 base, with 9 bases spanning the gap. Germline V gene sequence: CDR1 SNHLY, CDR2 FYNNEI. There are 13 residues in the CDR3. For the CDR3, the DNA is TGTGCCAGCAGCAGGGGTCCGAACACTGAAGCTTTCTTT. This codes for CASSRGPNTEAFF.

The V gene is TRBV7-6, the J gene TRBJ1-3; D not resolved. Germline assignment: CDR1 SGHVS and CDR2 FNYEAQ. Trimming shortened V by 1 base and J by 3 bases, and 16 bases separated the two germline ends. There are 17 residues in the CDR3. The CDR3 spells CASSLDQAGAYGNTIYF. CDR3 nucleotide sequence: TGTGCCAGCAGCTTAGATCAGGCAGGCGCTTATGGAAACACCATATATTTT.

V gene TRBV4-1 combines with J gene TRBJ2-5; unclear D gene. This CDR3 is built from 14 residues. The V gene's germline CDR1 is MGHRA and CDR2 YSYEKL. V was clipped by 1 base and J by 7 bases, with 13 bases between them. CDR3: CASSQVLLIGTQYF. CDR3 sequence (DNA): TGCGCCAGCAGCCAAGTTCTTCTCATAGGGACCCAGTACTTC.

This clone was counted once. The chain employs TRBV28 and TRBJ2-7; D gene ambiguous. Trimming pared 5 bases from V and 4 bases from J, leaving 15 bases between. Germline CDR1 and CDR2: MDHEN and SYDVKM. This CDR3 comprises 14 residues. The CDR3 loop reads CASSVDNPLYEQYF. The CDR3 DNA sequence: TGTGCCAGCAGTGTCGACAACCCCTTGTACGAGCAGTACTTC.

The chain uses TRBV25-1 and TRBJ1-4, with 7 bases that match TRBD1. Germline lookup yields CDR1 MGHDK and CDR2 SYGVNS. This CDR3 region has 14 residues. V trimming: 3 bases; J trimming: 4 bases; junction bases outside the gene matches: 2. The CDR3 sequence: CASSDGTVNEKLFF. Here the CDR3 DNA reads TGTGCCAGCAGTGACGGGACAGTTAATGAAAAACTGTTTTTT.

Comments on this clone: Given a much more abundant clone one base away, this may be a read error. J is TRBJ1-5 and V is TRBV5-1; a weak D match, TRBD1 (6 bases). Trimming shortened V by 4 bases and J by 6 bases, and 14 bases separated the two germline ends. The CDR3 covers 14 residues. The germline V gene has CDR1 SGHRS and CDR2 YFSETQ. In DNA form, the CDR3 reads TGCGCCAGCAGCCAAGGGGGAGGGGGTCAGCCCCAGCATTTT. Amino acids: CASSQGGGGQPQHF.

J is TRBJ2-5 and V is TRBV4-3, with TRBD2 matching 11 bases. The CDR3 consists of 15 residues. Germline V CDR1 and CDR2: LGHNA, YSLEER. Trimming removed 4 bases from V and 1 base from J; junction bases left unmatched: 2. The CDR3 DNA reads TGCGCCAGCAGCCGACTAGCGGGGTCCCAAGAGACCCAGTACTTC. Its translation is CASSRLAGSQETQYF.

The genes are TRBV29-1 and TRBJ2-1; possible D gene TRBD2, 6 bases. This CDR3 is built from 17 residues. Trimming cost V 6 bases and J 9 bases, with 30 bases left between them. Per germline, CDR1 SQVTM and CDR2 ANQGSEA. The CDR3 is CSVAKGGGASKGLEQFF. The CDR3 region has the DNA TGCAGCGTGGCTAAGGGCGGCGGGGCCTCCAAAGGCCTTGAGCAGTTCTTC.

The chain has TRBV19 and TRBJ2-3; 10 bases fit TRBD1. J gave up 3 bases and V 9 bases, and 6 bases lay outside the gene matches. This CDR3 region has 14 residues. Germline CDR1 reads LNHDA; CDR2 reads SQIVND (reference sequence). For the CDR3, the DNA is TGTGCCAGCGCCGACAGGGGGCCGACAGATACGCAGTATTTT. Translated, it gives CASADRGPTDTQYF.

This clone was seen only a few times. The chain is built from TRBV28 and TRBJ1-1; 7 bases align to TRBD1. Germline trimming cut 5 bases from V and 10 bases from J; bases unmatched to any gene: 7. The CDR3 sequence is 12 residues long. The germline V gene has CDR1 MDHEN and CDR2 SYDVKM. Here the CDR3 DNA reads TGTGCCAGCAGTGGAGGGGGCTCGTTAGCTTTCTTT. This codes for CASSGGGSLAFF.

This sequence joins TRBV19 and TRBJ2-6; perhaps TRBD2 as D (7 bases). Trimming took 7 bases from V and 1 from J, leaving 20 bases between them. The CDR3 has 18 amino acids. Germline CDR1 is LNHDA and CDR2 is SQIVND (reference sequence). For the CDR3, the DNA is TGTGCCAGTACTAAACCTGGGAGGGACATTTCTGGGGCCAACGTCCTGACTTTC. It specifies CASTKPGRDISGANVLTF. The whole variable domain, remainder taken from reference TRBV19 and TRBJ2-6, is DGGITQSPKYLFRKEGQNVTLSCEQNLNHDAMYWYRQDPGQGLRLIYYSQIVNDFQKGDIAEGYSVSREKKESFPLTVTSAQKNPTAFYLCASTKPGRDISGANVLTFGAGSRLTVL.

V usage is TRBV11-1 and J usage is TRBJ2-1; D uncertain. The CDR3 sequence is 13 residues long. The V end was cut by 5 bases, the J end by 6 bases, with 11 bases between. CDR1 is SGHAT and CDR2 is FQDESV in the germline V gene (reference sequence). CDR3 nucleotides: TGTGCCAGCAGCGTAGAATCGGGCAATGAGCAGTTCTTC. As protein: CASSVESGNEQFF.

This clone was seen repeatedly, ten times or more. This chain joins TRBV9 and TRBJ2-5, with TRBD1 matching 8 bases. Per germline, CDR1 SGDLS and CDR2 YYNGEE. The CDR3 length is 14 residues. Trimming took 2 bases from V and 4 from J; bases not matched to a gene: 4. CDR3 nucleotide sequence: TGTGCCAGCAGCGTTAGTGGACAGGGAGAGACCCAGTACTTC. Residues: CASSVSGQGETQYF.

This chain links TRBV4-1 with TRBJ2-1; 10 bases match TRBD1. This CDR3 spans 17 amino acids. CDR1 and CDR2 from the germline V gene are MGHRA and YSYEKL. J was trimmed by 7 bases and V by 4 bases; bases with no gene match: 13. CDR3 sequence: CASSLPSGTGVRNEQFF. In nucleotides, the CDR3 is TGCGCCAGCAGCCTCCCGAGCGGGACAGGGGTCCGTAATGAGCAGTTCTTC.

On this clone itself: A much larger clone sits a single nucleotide away, making a read error possible. This specimen includes other DNA sequences encoding the same CDR3. This CDR3 is CASSRTENTEAFF. CDR3 nucleotides: TGTGCCAGCAGTCGAACAGAAAACACTGAAGCTTTCTTT. The rearrangement links TRBV6-6 to TRBJ1-1; D is uncertain. Looked up from germline, CDR1 is MNHNY and CDR2 is SVGAGI (reference sequence). This CDR3 has 13 amino acids. V was shortened by 5 bases and J by 2 bases, with 9 bases between the two germline ends.